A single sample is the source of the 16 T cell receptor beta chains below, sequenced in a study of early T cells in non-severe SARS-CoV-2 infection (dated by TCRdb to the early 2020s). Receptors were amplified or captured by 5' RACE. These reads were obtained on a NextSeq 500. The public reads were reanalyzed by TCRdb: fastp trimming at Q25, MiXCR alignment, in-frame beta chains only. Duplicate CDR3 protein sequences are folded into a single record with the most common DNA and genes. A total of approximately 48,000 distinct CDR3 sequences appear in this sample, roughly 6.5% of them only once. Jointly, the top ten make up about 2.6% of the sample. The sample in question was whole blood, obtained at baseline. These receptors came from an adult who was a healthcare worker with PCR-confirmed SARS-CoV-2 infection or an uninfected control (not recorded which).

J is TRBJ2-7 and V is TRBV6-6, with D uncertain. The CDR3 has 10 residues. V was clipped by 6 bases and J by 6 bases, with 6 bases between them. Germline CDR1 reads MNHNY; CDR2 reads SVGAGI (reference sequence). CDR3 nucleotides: TGTGCCAGCAGGAGCTCCGAGCAGTACTTC. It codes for CASRSSEQYF.

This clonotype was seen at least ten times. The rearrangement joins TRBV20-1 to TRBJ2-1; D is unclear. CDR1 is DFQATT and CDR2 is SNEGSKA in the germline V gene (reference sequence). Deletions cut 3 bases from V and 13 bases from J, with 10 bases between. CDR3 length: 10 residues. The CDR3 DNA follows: TGCAGTGCTAGGGCTCCGCCCCAGTTCTTC. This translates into CSARAPPQFF.

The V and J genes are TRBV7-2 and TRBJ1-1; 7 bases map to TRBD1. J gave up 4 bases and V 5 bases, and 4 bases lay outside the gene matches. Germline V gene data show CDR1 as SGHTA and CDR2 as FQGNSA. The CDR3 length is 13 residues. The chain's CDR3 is CASSMDRFTEAFF. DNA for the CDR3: TGTGCCAGCAGCATGGACAGGTTCACTGAAGCTTTCTTT.

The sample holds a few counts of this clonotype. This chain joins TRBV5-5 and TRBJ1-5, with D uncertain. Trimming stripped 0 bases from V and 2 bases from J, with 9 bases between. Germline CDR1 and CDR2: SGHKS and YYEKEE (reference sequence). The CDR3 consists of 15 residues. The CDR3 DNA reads TGTGCCAGCAGCTTGGTATGGGGAGGCAATCAGCCCCAGCATTTT. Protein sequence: CASSLVWGGNQPQHF.

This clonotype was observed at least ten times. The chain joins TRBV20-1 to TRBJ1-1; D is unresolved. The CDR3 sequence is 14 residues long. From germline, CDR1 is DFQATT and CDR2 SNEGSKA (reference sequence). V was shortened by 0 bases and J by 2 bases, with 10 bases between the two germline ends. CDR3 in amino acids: CSARDRSLNTEAFF. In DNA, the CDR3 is TGCAGTGCTAGAGATCGATCCCTCAACACTGAAGCTTTCTTT.

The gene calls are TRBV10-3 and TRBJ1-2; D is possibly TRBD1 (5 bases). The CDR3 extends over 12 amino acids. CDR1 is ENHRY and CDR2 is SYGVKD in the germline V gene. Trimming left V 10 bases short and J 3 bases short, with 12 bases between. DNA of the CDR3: TGTGCCACTTCCGAAGGGGACTATGGCTACACCTTC. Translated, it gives CATSEGDYGYTF.

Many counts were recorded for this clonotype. CDR3 in DNA: TGTGCCAGCAGTTACAGCCCCCCCCGCGGGGGTCTGTATCGCGAGCAGTACTTC. It yields the protein CASSYSPPRGGLYREQYF. The gene calls are TRBV6-6 and TRBJ2-7, with 7 bases fitting TRBD2. The CDR3 runs to 18 residues. The junction had 19 bases not matched to a gene; V was cut back by 2 bases and J by 6 bases. Germline CDR1 MNHNY, CDR2 SVGAGI (reference sequence).

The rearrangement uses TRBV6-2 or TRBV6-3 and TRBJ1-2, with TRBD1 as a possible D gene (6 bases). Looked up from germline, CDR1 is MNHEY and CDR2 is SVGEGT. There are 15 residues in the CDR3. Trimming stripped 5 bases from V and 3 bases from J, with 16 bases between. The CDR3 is CASSRQGPFYYGYTF. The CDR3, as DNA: TGTGCCAGCAGTCGCCAGGGGCCTTTCTACTATGGCTACACCTTC.

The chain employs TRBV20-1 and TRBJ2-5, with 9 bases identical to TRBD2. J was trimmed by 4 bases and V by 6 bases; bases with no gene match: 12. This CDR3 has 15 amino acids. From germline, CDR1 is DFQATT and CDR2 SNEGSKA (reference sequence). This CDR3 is CSATGAGGPGETQYF. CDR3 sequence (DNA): TGCAGTGCCACCGGGGCGGGGGGGCCTGGAGAGACCCAGTACTTC.

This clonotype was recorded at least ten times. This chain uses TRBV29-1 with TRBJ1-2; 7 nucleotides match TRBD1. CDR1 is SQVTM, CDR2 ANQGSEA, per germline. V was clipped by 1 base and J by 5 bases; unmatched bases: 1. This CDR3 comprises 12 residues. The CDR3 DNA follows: TGCAGCGTTGAAGGGGACAGTTATGGCTACACCTTC. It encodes CSVEGDSYGYTF.

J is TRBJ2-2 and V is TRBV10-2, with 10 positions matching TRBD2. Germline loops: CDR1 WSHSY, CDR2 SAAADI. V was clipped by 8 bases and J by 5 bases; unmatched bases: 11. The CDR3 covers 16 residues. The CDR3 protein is CASRPAGGPGTGELFF. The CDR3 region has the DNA TGCGCCAGCCGGCCAGCGGGGGGGCCCGGGACCGGGGAGCTGTTTTTT.

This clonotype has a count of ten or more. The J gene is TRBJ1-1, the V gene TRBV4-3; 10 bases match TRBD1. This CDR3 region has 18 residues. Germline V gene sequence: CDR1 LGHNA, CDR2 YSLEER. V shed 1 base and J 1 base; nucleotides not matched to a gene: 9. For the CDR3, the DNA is TGCGCCAGCAGCCAAGGAGACGGGACAGGGGTAGCGAACACTGAAGCTTTCTTT. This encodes CASSQGDGTGVANTEAFF.

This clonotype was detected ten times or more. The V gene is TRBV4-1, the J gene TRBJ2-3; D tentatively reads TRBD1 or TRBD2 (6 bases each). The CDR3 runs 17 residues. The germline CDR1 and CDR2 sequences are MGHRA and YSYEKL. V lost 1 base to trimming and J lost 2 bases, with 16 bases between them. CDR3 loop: CASSQGPGDKSTDTQYF. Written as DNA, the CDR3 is TGCGCCAGCAGCCAAGGGCCGGGGGACAAGTCCACAGATACGCAGTATTTT.

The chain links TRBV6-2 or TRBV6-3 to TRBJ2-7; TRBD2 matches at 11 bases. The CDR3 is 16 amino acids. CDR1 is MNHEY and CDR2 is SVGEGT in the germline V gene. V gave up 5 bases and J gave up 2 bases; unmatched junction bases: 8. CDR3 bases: TGTGCCAGCAGTCCCAAGACTAGCGGGGTCGCCTACGAGCAGTACTTC. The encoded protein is CASSPKTSGVAYEQYF.

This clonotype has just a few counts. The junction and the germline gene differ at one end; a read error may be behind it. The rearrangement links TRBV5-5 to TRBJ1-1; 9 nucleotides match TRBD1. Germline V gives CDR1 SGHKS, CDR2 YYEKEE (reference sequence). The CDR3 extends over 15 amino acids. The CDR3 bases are TGTGCCAGCAGCTCCCCTGACAGGGGGTTCACTGAAGTTTTCTTT. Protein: CASSSPDRGFTEVFF.

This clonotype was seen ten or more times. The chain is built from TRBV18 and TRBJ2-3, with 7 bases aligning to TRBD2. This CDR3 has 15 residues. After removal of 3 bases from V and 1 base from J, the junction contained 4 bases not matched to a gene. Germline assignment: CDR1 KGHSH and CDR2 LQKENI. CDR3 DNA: TGTGCCAGCTCACCTGGGGAGGGAGGCACAGATACGCAGTATTTT. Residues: CASSPGEGGTDTQYF. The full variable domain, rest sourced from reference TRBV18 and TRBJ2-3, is NAGVMQNPRHLVRRRGQEARLRCSPMKGHSHVYWYRQLPEEGLKFMVYLQKENIIDESGMPKERFSAEFPKEGPSILRIQQVVRGDSAAYFCASSPGEGGTDTQYFGPGTRLTVL.